This TCR beta chain was retrieved from a study of CD8 T cells in Susac syndrome. Findings of the study overall: The authors acknowledged that the study's TCR sequencing and HLA analysis involved relatively few individuals.

The authors sequenced TCR beta from blood CD8+ and CD4+ T cells. It was negative isolation that provided the CD8+ and CD4+ T cells, whereas TEMRA cells were enriched by FACS. Details on this clonotype: Its antigen is unknown.

V was trimmed by 3 bases and J by 9 bases, leaving 12 bases between them. This CDR3 spans 12 amino acids. The germline gives CDR1 MNHEY, CDR2 SMNVEV (reference sequence). RNA in amounts of roughly 0.5 to 1 ug was reverse transcribed with random hexamers. Across 54 Vbeta and 13 Jbeta, immunoSEQ multiplex PCR amplified TCR beta CDR3. TCRdb reanalysed the immunoSEQ multiplex PCR reads using MiXCR and keeps one entry per CDR3 protein. This sample has 200,000 to 250,000 distinct CDR3 sequences, with 95% found just once. V is TRBV27 and J is TRBJ2-7; maybe TRBD2 (6 bases). This sequence originates from a human donor with multiple sclerosis. The specimen was CD4+ T cells from PBMCs. The CDR3 nucleotides read TGTGCCAGCAGTTTCCGGGGGTCGGCGCAGTACTTC. Encoded protein: CASSFRGSAQYF.